These T cell receptor beta chains were read from a single sample in a study of neoadjuvant anti-PD-1 for oral cavity cancer. The assay was immunoSEQ multiplex PCR, and TCRdb's table has in-frame clones only and misses some. This table has over 12,000 clones, 71% appearing once. Here the sequenced sample was PBMCs, taken before nivolumab (anti-PD-1) treatment. The receptors stem from a person between 40 and 79 years old with oral cavity squamous cell carcinoma. The CDR3 runs from the conserved cysteine through the conserved F or W. A D gene is named only where the DNA matches it firmly. Not all rows give a size; the values are once, few, many and, for expanded clones, a class.

V gene	clone size	J gene	D gene	CDR3 protein	CDR3 DNA
TRBV2	NA	TRBJ2-1	TRBD2	CASILLAGQVSEQFF	TGTGCCAGCATCCTACTAGCGGGGCAAGTTAGTGAGCAGTTCTTC
TRBV5-1	NA	TRBJ1-5	NA	CASSPNGGMGFQPQHF	TGCGCCAGCAGCCCCAATGGTGGGATGGGCTTCCAGCCCCAGCATTTT
TRBV6-5	few	TRBJ1-5	NA	CASSYSYNQPQHF	TGTGCCAGCAGTTACTCGTATAATCAGCCCCAGCATTTT
TRBV5-6	NA	TRBJ2-3	NA	CASSGRVWPDTQYF	TGTGCCAGCAGCGGTAGAGTGTGGCCAGATACGCAGTATTTT
TRBV5-6	NA	TRBJ2-1	NA	CASSLSRVYGNEQFF	TGTGCCAGCAGCTTGTCGAGGGTGTATGGCAATGAGCAGTTCTTC
TRBV28	NA	TRBJ2-7	NA	CASSSPYEQYF	TGTGCCAGCAGTTCTCCCTACGAGCAGTACTTC
TRBV18	NA	TRBJ2-7	NA	CASSPGGSYEQYF	TGTGCCAGCTCACCAGGGGGTAGCTACGAGCAGTACTTC
TRBV2	once	TRBJ1-1	NA	CASSESYDLRNTEAFF	TGTGCCAGCAGTGAATCCTATGATTTACGGAACACTGAAGCTTTCTTT
TRBV28	NA	TRBJ2-7	TRBD2	CASSSPFSGAAYEQYF	TGTGCCAGCAGTTCCCCCTTTAGCGGGGCCGCCTACGAGCAGTACTTC
TRBV2	NA	TRBJ2-5	TRBD1	CASNTGGMTETQYF	TGTGCCAGCAACACAGGGGGCATGACGGAGACCCAGTACTTC
TRBV7-6	NA	TRBJ2-3	NA	CASSLGPGRTDTQYF	TGTGCCAGCAGCTTAGGCCCGGGACGCACAGATACGCAGTATTTT
TRBV28	NA	TRBJ1-1	NA	CASSTGRGEAFF	TGTGCCAGCAGCACCGGACGGGGGGAAGCTTTCTTT
TRBV9	NA	TRBJ2-1	TRBD1	CASSVDGTAYNEQFF	TGTGCCAGCAGCGTAGACGGGACAGCCTACAATGAGCAGTTCTTC
TRBV11-3	few	TRBJ2-1	NA	CASSLASGAEQFF	TGTGCCAGCAGCTTAGCCTCCGGCGCGGAGCAGTTCTTC
TRBV10-2	once	TRBJ2-5	NA	CASSESSLGTQYF	TGCGCCAGCAGTGAGTCTAGCTTGGGGACCCAGTACTTC
TRBV6-4	NA	TRBJ2-2	NA	CASSDSDTGELFF	TGTGCCAGCAGTGACTCTGACACCGGGGAGCTGTTTTTT
TRBV7-8	NA	TRBJ2-1	NA	CASSDSRGLNEQFF	TGTGCCAGCAGCGACAGTCGGGGCCTCAATGAGCAGTTCTTC
TRBV7-8	NA	TRBJ1-3	NA	CASSLYRFSGNTIYF	TGTGCCAGCAGCTTATATCGCTTCTCTGGAAACACCATATATTTT
TRBV25-1	once	TRBJ2-5	TRBD2	CASSVGGTQETQYF	TGTGCCAGCAGCGTCGGGGGGACCCAAGAGACCCAGTACTTC
TRBV5-1	NA	TRBJ2-3	TRBD2	CASKVAGGTDTQYF	TGCGCCAGCAAGGTTGCGGGAGGCACAGATACGCAGTATTTT
TRBV27	NA	TRBJ2-1	NA	CASSPLGALAELYEQFF	TGTGCCAGCAGTCCCTTAGGGGCACTAGCCGAGCTCTATGAGCAGTTCTTC
TRBV29-1	NA	TRBJ1-1	NA	CSVVTLKNTEAFF	TGCAGCGTCGTCACGCTCAAGAACACTGAAGCTTTCTTT
TRBV10-3	NA	TRBJ2-3	TRBD1	CAISPQTGSDSADTQYF	TGTGCCATCAGCCCGCAGACAGGGTCTGATAGTGCAGATACGCAGTATTTT
TRBV7-9	NA	TRBJ1-2	NA	CASSQGQGRGDYGYTF	TGTGCCAGCAGCCAGGGCCAAGGGCGGGGGGACTATGGCTACACCTTC
TRBV4-2	NA	TRBJ2-2	NA	CASSPGRGNTGELFF	TGTGCCAGCAGCCCCGGCAGGGGGAACACCGGGGAGCTGTTTTTT
TRBV2	few	TRBJ1-5	NA	CASSDRWQPQHF	TGTGCCAGCAGTGATAGGTGGCAGCCCCAGCATTTT
TRBV11-2	NA	TRBJ2-1	NA	CASSETGWERADYNEQFF	TGTGCCAGCAGCGAGACAGGGTGGGAGCGGGCGGATTACAATGAGCAGTTCTTC
TRBV5-1	NA	TRBJ1-2	NA	CASSLDWQGNYGYTF	TGCGCCAGCAGCTTGGATTGGCAGGGTAACTATGGCTACACCTTC
TRBV13	once	TRBJ1-1	NA	CASSFRGADTEAFF	TGTGCCAGCAGCTTCCGGGGGGCCGACACTGAAGCTTTCTTT
TRBV5-5	NA	TRBJ2-7	NA	CASSWRAAGVTYEQYF	TGTGCCAGCAGCTGGAGGGCTGCAGGGGTTACCTACGAGCAGTACTTC
TRBV10-1	NA	TRBJ2-7	NA	CASSESSGVNDEQYF	TGCGCCAGCAGTGAGTCGTCGGGAGTGAATGACGAGCAGTACTTC
TRBV7-3	once	TRBJ2-2	NA	CASSLRAGELFF	TGTGCCAGCAGCTTAAGGGCCGGGGAGCTGTTTTTT
TRBV4-2	NA	TRBJ1-5	NA	CASSQARGGGGNQPQHF	TGTGCCAGCAGCCAAGCCCGCGGTGGTGGGGGCAATCAGCCCCAGCATTTT
TRBV7-9	NA	TRBJ2-2	NA	CAGRYTGELFF	TGTGCGGGACGCTACACCGGGGAGCTGTTTTTT
TRBV9	NA	TRBJ2-7	NA	CASSGPEGGAYEQYF	TGTGCCAGCAGCGGGCCGGAGGGGGGAGCCTACGAGCAGTACTTC
TRBV5-1	NA	TRBJ1-4	TRBD1	CASSSDRAGKLFF	TGCGCCAGCAGCTCGGACAGGGCTGGAAAACTGTTTTTT
TRBV6-1	NA	TRBJ1-4	NA	CASSEEETATNEKLFF	TGTGCCAGCAGTGAGGAGGAGACTGCAACTAATGAAAAACTGTTTTTT
TRBV5-4	NA	TRBJ1-2	TRBD1	CASNEQGVAGLRNYGYTF	TGTGCCAGCAATGAGCAGGGGGTCGCGGGCCTACGTAACTATGGCTACACCTTC
TRBV2	few	TRBJ1-5	NA	CASSPGDVNSNQPQHF	TGTGCCAGCAGTCCAGGGGACGTTAATAGCAATCAGCCCCAGCATTTT
TRBV5-1	few	TRBJ1-1	NA	CASSLEPGSGTEAFF	TGCGCCAGCAGCTTGGAGCCAGGTTCAGGCACTGAAGCTTTCTTT
TRBV7-9	once	TRBJ1-5	TRBD1	CASSLAGGTGRGQPQHF	TGTGCCAGCAGCTTAGCTGGAGGGACAGGGCGGGGGCAGCCCCAGCATTTT
TRBV9	few	TRBJ1-6	TRBD1	CASSAGQGGSPLHF	TGTGCCAGCAGCGCTGGACAGGGTGGTTCACCCCTCCACTTT
TRBV2	NA	TRBJ1-1	NA	CASSEGQREAFF	TGTGCCAGCAGTGAGGGCCAGAGAGAAGCTTTCTTT
TRBV5-5	NA	TRBJ1-1	NA	CASSSGQVKSEAFF	TGTGCCAGCAGCTCGGGACAAGTCAAATCTGAAGCTTTCTTT
TRBV14	once	TRBJ2-3	NA	CASSQERTGRLYF	TGTGCCAGCAGCCAAGAACGTACAGGGCGTCTGTATTTT
TRBV27	once	TRBJ2-1	NA	CASKRTYYNEQFF	TGTGCCAGCAAGAGGACTTACTACAATGAGCAGTTCTTC
TRBV5-1	NA	TRBJ2-2	TRBD2	CASSLEAGGLTGELFF	TGCGCCAGCAGCTTGGAAGCGGGAGGGTTGACCGGGGAGCTGTTTTTT
TRBV10-3	NA	TRBJ1-4	TRBD1	CAISEQFGTGGNEKLFF	TGTGCCATCAGTGAGCAGTTCGGGACAGGGGGTAATGAAAAACTGTTTTTT
TRBV4-1	NA	TRBJ2-5	NA	CASSPDLLRSLGETQYF	TGCGCCAGCAGCCCAGACTTGTTGCGGAGCCTGGGGGAGACCCAGTACTTC